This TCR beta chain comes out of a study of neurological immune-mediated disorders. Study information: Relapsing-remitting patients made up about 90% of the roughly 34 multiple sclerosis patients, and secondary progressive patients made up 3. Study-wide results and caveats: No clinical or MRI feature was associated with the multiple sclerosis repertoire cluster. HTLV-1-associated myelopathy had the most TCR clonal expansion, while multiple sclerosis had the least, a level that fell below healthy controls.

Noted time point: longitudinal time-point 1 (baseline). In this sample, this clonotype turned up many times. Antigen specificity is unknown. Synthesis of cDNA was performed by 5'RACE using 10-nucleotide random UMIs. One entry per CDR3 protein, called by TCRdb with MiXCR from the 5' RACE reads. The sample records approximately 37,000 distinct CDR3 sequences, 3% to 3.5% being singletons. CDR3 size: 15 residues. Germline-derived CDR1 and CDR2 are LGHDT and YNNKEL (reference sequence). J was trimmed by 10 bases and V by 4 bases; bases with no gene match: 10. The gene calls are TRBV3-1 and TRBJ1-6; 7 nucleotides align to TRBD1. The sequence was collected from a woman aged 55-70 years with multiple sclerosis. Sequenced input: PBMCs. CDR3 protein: CASSPLSGQQSPLHF. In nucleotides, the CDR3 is TGTGCCAGCAGCCCTCTCTCGGGACAGCAATCACCCCTCCACTTT.